This TCR beta chain stems from a study of T cell clones after liver transplantation. Overall study context: Samples came from ITN030ST, which attempted immunosuppression withdrawal within 2 years of liver transplantation. At least one year of complete immunosuppression withdrawal without enzymes over twice normal defined tolerance.

Clones were sequenced by immunoSEQ multiplex PCR, and TCRdb holds only the in-frame ones, with some missing. The data contain 99,000 or so clones, more than 75% of them seen just once; the ten biggest clones take up approximately 0.99%. Germline V lookup: CDR1 MRHNA, CDR2 SNTAGT. The CDR3 runs 13 residues. The ends were cut back, 3 bases at V and 5 bases at J, with 10 bases in the middle. The TCR sequence derives from a human donor who received a liver transplant. The rearrangement joins TRBV6-4 to TRBJ2-5; D unclear. The sample consisted of CD4+ T cells from blood, taken before liver transplant. CDR3 nucleotide sequence: TGTGCCAGCAGTGAGTGGTCCGGGGAGACCCAGTACTTC. It specifies CASSEWSGETQYF.